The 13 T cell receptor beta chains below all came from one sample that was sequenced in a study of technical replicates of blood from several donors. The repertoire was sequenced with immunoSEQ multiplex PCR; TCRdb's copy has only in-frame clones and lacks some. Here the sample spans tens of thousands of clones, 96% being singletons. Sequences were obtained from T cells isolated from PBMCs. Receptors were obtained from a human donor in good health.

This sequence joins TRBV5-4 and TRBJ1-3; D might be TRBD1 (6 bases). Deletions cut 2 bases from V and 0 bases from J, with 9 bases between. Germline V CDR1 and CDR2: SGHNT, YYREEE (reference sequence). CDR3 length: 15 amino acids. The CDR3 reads CASSFQGSSGNTIYF. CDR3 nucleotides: TGTGCCAGCAGCTTCCAGGGGAGCTCTGGAAACACCATATATTTT.

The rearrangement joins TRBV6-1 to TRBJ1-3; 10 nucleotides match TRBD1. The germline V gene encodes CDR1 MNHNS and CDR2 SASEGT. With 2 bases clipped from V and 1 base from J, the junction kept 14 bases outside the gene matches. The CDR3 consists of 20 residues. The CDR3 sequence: CASSEYPRPGQGTSGNTIYF. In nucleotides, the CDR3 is TGTGCCAGCAGTGAATACCCACGACCGGGACAGGGGACTTCTGGAAACACCATATATTTT.

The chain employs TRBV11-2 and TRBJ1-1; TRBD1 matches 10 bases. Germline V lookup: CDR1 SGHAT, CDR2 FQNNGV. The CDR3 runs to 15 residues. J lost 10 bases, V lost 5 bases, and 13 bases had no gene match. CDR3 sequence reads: CASSPDDRGRGGAFF. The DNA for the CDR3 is TGTGCCAGCAGCCCCGACGACAGGGGGCGAGGCGGAGCTTTCTTT. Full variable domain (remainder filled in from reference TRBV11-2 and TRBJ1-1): EAGVAQSPRYKIIEKRQSVAFWCNPISGHATLYWYQQILGQGPKLLIQFQNNGVVDDSQLPKDRFSAERLKGVDSTLKIQPAKLEDSAVYLCASSPDDRGRGGAFFGQGTRLTVV.

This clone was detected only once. The CDR3, as DNA: TGTGCCAGCAGCCAAGGAGGACTAGCGGTAAGCTCCTACGAGCAGTACTTC. This sequence encodes CASSQGGLAVSSYEQYF. The chain is built from TRBV4-2 and TRBJ2-7, with 10 bases aligning to TRBD2. CDR1 and CDR2 from the germline V gene are LGHNA and YNFKEQ. This CDR3 spans 17 amino acids. With 1 base clipped from V and 0 bases from J, the junction kept 6 bases outside the gene matches.

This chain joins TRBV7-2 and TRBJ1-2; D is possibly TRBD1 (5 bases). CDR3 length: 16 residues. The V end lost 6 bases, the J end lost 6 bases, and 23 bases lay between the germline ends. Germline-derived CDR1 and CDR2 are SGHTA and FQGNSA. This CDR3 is CASSRVRRGEEDGYTF. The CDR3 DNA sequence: TGTGCCAGCAGTCGAGTTAGACGGGGGGAGGAGGATGGCTACACCTTC.

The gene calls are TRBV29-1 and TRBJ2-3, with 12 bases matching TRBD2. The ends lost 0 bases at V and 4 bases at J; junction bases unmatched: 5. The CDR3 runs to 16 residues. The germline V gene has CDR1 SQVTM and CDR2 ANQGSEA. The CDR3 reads CSVEDPLAGGADTQYF. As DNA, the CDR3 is TGCAGCGTTGAAGACCCACTAGCGGGAGGAGCAGATACGCAGTATTTT.

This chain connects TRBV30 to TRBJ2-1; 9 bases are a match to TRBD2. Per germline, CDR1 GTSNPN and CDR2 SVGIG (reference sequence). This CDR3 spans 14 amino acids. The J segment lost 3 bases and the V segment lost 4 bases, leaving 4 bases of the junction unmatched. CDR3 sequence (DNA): TGTGCCTGGACTAGCGGGGATAACTACAATGAGCAGTTCTTC. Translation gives CAWTSGDNYNEQFF.

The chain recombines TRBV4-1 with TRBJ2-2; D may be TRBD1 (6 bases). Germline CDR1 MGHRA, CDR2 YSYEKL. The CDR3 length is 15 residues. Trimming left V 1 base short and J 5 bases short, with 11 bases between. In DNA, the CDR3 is TGCGCCAGCAGCCAAGGAAGCAGGGGAACCGGGGAGCTGTTTTTT. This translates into CASSQGSRGTGELFF.

CDR3: CAWSAGGRSSGYTF. The DNA of the CDR3 is TGTGCCTGGAGTGCAGGAGGGAGATCAAGTGGCTACACCTTC. This rearrangement joins TRBV30 to TRBJ1-2; D gene ambiguous. The CDR3 sequence is 14 residues long. The germline gives CDR1 GTSNPN, CDR2 SVGIG (reference sequence). V was cut by 1 base and J by 7 bases, with 16 bases left in between. Using reference TRBV30 and TRBJ1-2 for the parts outside the CDR3, the full variable domain is SQTIHQWPATLVQPVGSPLSLECTVEGTSNPNLYWYRQAAGRGLQLLFYSVGIGQISSEVPQNLSASRPQDRQFILSSKKLLLSDSGFYLCAWSAGGRSSGYTFGSGTRLTVV.

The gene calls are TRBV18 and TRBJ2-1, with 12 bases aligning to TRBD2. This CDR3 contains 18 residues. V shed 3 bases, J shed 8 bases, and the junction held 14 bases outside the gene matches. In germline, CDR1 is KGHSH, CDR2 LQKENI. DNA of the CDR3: TGTGCCAGCTCACCCATCGGACTAGCGGGAAAAAGGGGGGATGAGCAGTTCTTC. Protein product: CASSPIGLAGKRGDEQFF.

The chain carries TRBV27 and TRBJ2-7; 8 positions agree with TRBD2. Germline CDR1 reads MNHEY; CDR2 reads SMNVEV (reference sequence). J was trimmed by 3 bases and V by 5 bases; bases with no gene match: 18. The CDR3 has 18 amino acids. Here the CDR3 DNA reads TGTGCCAGCAGTCCAACCCCCCGGCGGCGGGGGGATCTCTACGAGCAGTACTTC. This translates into CASSPTPRRRGDLYEQYF.

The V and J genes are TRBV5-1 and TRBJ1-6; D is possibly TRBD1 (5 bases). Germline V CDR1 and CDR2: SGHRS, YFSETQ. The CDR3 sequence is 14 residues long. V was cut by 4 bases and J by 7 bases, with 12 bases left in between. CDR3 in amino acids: CASSTAGPNSPLHF. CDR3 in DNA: TGCGCCAGCAGCACTGCGGGACCCAATTCACCCCTCCACTTT.

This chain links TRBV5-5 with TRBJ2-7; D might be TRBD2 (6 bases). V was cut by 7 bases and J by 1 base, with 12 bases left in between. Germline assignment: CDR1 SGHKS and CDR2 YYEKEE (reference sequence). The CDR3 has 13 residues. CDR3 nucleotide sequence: TGTGCCAGCGCTAGCCGGGAGTCCTACGAGCAGTACTTC. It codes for CASASRESYEQYF.